What follows are 5 T cell receptor beta chains derived from one specimen sequenced in a study of cytomegalovirus exposure and HLA in healthy donors. PCR used 60 Vbeta primers and 13 Jbeta primers. Repertoires were generated with immunoSEQ multiplex PCR, while TCRdb's copy carries only in-frame clones and drops some. The sample yields under 200,000 clones, around nine tenths seen once. The sequencing sample was made of PBMCs. The receptor source for this set is a woman younger than 45 in good health and CMV-seronegative.

The chain couples TRBV12-1 to TRBJ2-3; the DNA was not compared with TRBD2, the D call given in the table. TRBV12-1 is recorded as a pseudogene. There are 14 residues in the CDR3. The CDR3 sequence is CATYPGLAADTQYF. DNA of the CDR3: TGTGCCACCTATCCAGGACTAGCCGCAGATACGCAGTATTTT.

The chain combines TRBV6-5 with TRBJ2-5; D is perhaps TRBD2 (6 bases). The V gene lost 4 bases and the J gene lost 5 bases, with 17 bases spanning the gap. From germline, CDR1 is MNHEY and CDR2 SVGAGI. The CDR3 spans 15 residues. The CDR3 here is CASSSYSRGWETQYF. As DNA, the CDR3 is TGTGCCAGCAGTTCGTATTCACGGGGGTGGGAGACCCAGTACTTC.

CDR3 in DNA: TGTGCCAGCAGATGGGGTAGCGGAGCATACAATGAGCAGTTCTTC. It specifies CASRWGSGAYNEQFF. The chain recombines TRBV2 with TRBJ2-1, with D perhaps TRBD2 (6 bases). Trimming took 6 bases from V and 4 from J, leaving 16 bases between them. The germline CDR1 and CDR2 sequences are SNHLY and FYNNEI. This CDR3 is built from 15 residues.

This chain links TRBV5-1 with TRBJ2-5; tentatively, D is TRBD2 (5 bases). The CDR3 consists of 13 residues. Germline CDR1 and CDR2: SGHRS and YFSETQ. With 0 bases removed from V and 8 bases from J, the gap between germline ends came to 11 bases. Here the CDR3 DNA reads TGCGCCAGCAGCTTGGTTCCGGAGGACACCCAGTACTTC. Its protein product is CASSLVPEDTQYF.

The chain is built from TRBV6-5 and TRBJ2-7; 9 nucleotides line up with TRBD2. The V gene's germline CDR1 is MNHEY and CDR2 SVGAGI. The CDR3 contains 14 residues. The J segment lost 2 bases and the V segment lost 5 bases, leaving 4 bases of the junction unmatched. CDR3 nucleotide sequence: TGTGCCAGCAGTCTGACTAGCGGCCCCTACGAGCAGTACTTC. Residues: CASSLTSGPYEQYF.